These T cell receptor beta chains were read from a single sample in a study of T cells in localized non-small cell lung cancer. Here immunoSEQ multiplex PCR was the method, and the copy in TCRdb shows in-frame clones only, minus some. The table has about 17,000 clones, 80% to 90% seen once. The sample consisted of peripheral blood, taken before any cancer treatment. The receptors derive from a male donor aged 60 or older with stage II squamous cell lung carcinoma. The CDR3 runs from the conserved cysteine through the conserved F or W. A D gene is named only where the DNA matches it firmly. Size tells how often a clone was seen (once, few, many) or the class of an expanded clone, and some rows leave it out.

size,V,J,D,CDR3,DNA
few,TRBV6-1,TRBJ2-2,.,CASMLQGNTGELFF,TGTGCCAGCATGTTACAGGGGAACACCGGGGAGCTGTTTTTT
.,TRBV6-5,TRBJ2-1,.,CASRGNEQFF,TGTGCCAGCCGAGGGAATGAGCAGTTCTTC
few,TRBV5-8,TRBJ2-7,.,CASSLEVAKSYEQYF,TGTGCCAGCAGCTTGGAAGTGGCGAAGTCCTACGAGCAGTACTTC
once,TRBV6-5,TRBJ1-1,.,CATSGRNTEAFF,TGTGCCACCTCGGGCAGGAACACTGAAGCTTTCTTT
.,TRBV28,TRBJ1-1,.,CASSSLGGRAEAFF,TGTGCCAGCAGTTCCCTCGGGGGAAGGGCTGAAGCTTTCTTT
.,TRBV15,TRBJ2-1,TRBD1,CATSRPGQAPRFYNEQFF,TGTGCCACCAGCAGGCCCGGACAGGCCCCCCGTTTCTACAATGAGCAGTTCTTC
.,TRBV9,TRBJ1-2,TRBD1,CASSPHHPGQGDGYTF,TGTGCCAGCAGCCCCCACCATCCGGGACAGGGGGATGGCTACACCTTC
.,TRBV18,TRBJ2-5,.,CSTVRDVQETQYF,TGTTCTACTGTGCGGGATGTCCAAGAGACCCAGTACTTC
.,TRBV14,TRBJ1-3,.,CASSSGLYSGNTIYF,TGTGCCAGCAGCTCGGGACTGTACTCTGGAAACACCATATATTTT
once,TRBV7-9,TRBJ2-7,.,CASSFLGRGGYEQYF,TGTGCCAGCAGCTTTCTGGGACGGGGAGGATACGAGCAGTACTTC
.,TRBV10-2,TRBJ2-1,.,CASSEYRSHSYNEQFF,TGCGCCAGCAGTGAGTACAGGTCCCACTCCTACAATGAGCAGTTCTTC
.,TRBV7-2,TRBJ2-1,TRBD2,CASSLSGTSGPYNEQFF,TGTGCCAGCAGCTTGTCAGGGACTAGCGGGCCTTACAATGAGCAGTTCTTC
.,TRBV15,TRBJ2-1,TRBD2,CATSREGTSGSGSYNEQFF,TGTGCCACCAGCAGAGAAGGTACTAGCGGGAGCGGGAGCTACAATGAGCAGTTCTTC
.,TRBV4-2,TRBJ2-1,TRBD2,CASSLAGTSGRDEQFF,TGTGCCAGCAGCCTGGCGGGGACTAGCGGGAGGGATGAGCAGTTCTTC
.,TRBV7-2,TRBJ2-7,.,CASSRGYRDSYEQYF,TGTGCCAGCAGCCGGGGGTACAGGGACTCCTACGAGCAGTACTTC
.,TRBV7-2,TRBJ2-1,TRBD2,CASSLLSLAGADEQFF,TGTGCCAGCAGCTTACTATCGCTAGCGGGAGCGGATGAGCAGTTCTTC
.,TRBV10-3,TRBJ2-1,TRBD2,CAIRGTLGVGSGRAGATNEQFF,TGTGCCATCAGGGGGACCCTGGGGGTTGGTAGCGGGAGGGCTGGGGCCACCAATGAGCAGTTCTTC
.,TRBV6-6,TRBJ1-2,TRBD1,CASSYSPGQPWGYTF,TGTGCCAGCAGTTACTCACCGGGACAGCCGTGGGGCTACACCTTC
.,TRBV2,TRBJ1-2,TRBD1,CASQGESYGYTF,TGTGCCAGCCAGGGGGAATCATATGGCTACACCTTC
.,TRBV7-9,TRBJ1-4,TRBD1,CASSKRQGGLFF,TGTGCCAGCAGCAAACGACAGGGTGGGCTGTTTTTT
.,TRBV15,TRBJ1-4,.,CATSRGLTHGEKLFF,TGTGCCACCAGCAGAGGTCTAACCCATGGCGAAAAACTGTTTTTT
.,TRBV7-8,TRBJ2-5,TRBD2,CASSRRRWGGFFQETQYF,TGTGCCAGCAGCCGCAGGAGATGGGGGGGATTTTTCCAAGAGACCCAGTACTTC
.,TRBV7-8,TRBJ2-7,TRBD2,CASRPAGGPSGEQYF,TGTGCCAGCAGGCCAGCGGGAGGGCCGTCGGGGGAGCAGTACTTC
.,TRBV6-1,TRBJ1-4,.,CASSWTGEKLFF,TGTGCCAGCAGTTGGACTGGCGAAAAACTGTTTTTT